This TCR beta chain was recovered during a study of cytomegalovirus exposure and HLA in healthy donors. Study-wide results and limits: The study put 150 to 200 TCR beta chains on its list as cytomegalovirus-associated. Prior analysis indicated that the majority of TCR beta V segments exhibited productivity approximately 87% or approximately 30% of the time.

In the case of this clone: Its cognate antigen is unknown.

The germline V gene has CDR1 SGHRS and CDR2 YFSETQ. V dropped 1 base and J dropped 4; count of bases not matched to a gene: 7. This CDR3 region has 15 residues. PCR amplification relied on 60 Vbeta primers (plus 13 Jbeta primers). Only in-frame clones appear in the TCRdb table, and some are missing; sequencing was by immunoSEQ multiplex PCR. The table includes approximately 160,000 clones, approximately 72% detected once. Sequenced input: PBMCs. The clonotype comes from a man aged 45 to 65 in good health and CMV-seronegative. V gene TRBV5-1 combines with J gene TRBJ1-2; 7 bases match TRBD1. CDR3 region: CASSLTGTAFYGYTF. Here the CDR3 DNA reads TGCGCCAGCAGCTTGACCGGGACAGCCTTCTATGGCTACACCTTC.